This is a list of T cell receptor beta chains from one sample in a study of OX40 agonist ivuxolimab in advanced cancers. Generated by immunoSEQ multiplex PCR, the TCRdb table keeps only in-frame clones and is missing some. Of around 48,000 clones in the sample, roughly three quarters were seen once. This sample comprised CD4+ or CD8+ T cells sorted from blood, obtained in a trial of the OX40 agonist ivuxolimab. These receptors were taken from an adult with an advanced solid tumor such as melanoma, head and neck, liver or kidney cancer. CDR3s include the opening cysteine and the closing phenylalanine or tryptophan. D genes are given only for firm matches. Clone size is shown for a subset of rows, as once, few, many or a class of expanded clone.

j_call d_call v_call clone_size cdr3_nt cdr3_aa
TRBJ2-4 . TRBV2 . TGTGCCAGCAGTAAGACAGCGTTCGACAAAAACATTCAGTACTTC CASSKTAFDKNIQYF
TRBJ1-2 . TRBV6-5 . TGTGCCATCAGTAAGACAGAGTATGGCTACACCTTC CAISKTEYGYTF
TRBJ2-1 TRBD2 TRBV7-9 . TGTGCCAGCAAGAAAAAAGGACTAGCGGTCGACAATGAGCAGTTCTTC CASKKKGLAVDNEQFF
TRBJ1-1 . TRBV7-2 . TGTGCCAGCAGCCATCGCAAAGTAGAGAACACTGAAGCTTTCTTT CASSHRKVENTEAFF
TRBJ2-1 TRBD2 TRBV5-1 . TGCGCCAGCAGGTTGGTAGCGGGAGGCCACAATGAGCAGTTCTTC CASRLVAGGHNEQFF
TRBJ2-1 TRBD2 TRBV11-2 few TGTGCCAGCAGTTTGAGCGGGACCCCTTTCGGGGAGCAGTTCTTC CASSLSGTPFGEQFF
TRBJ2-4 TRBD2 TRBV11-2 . TGTGCCAGCAGCTTAGTGAGAGGGAGGGACATTCAGTACTTC CASSLVRGRDIQYF
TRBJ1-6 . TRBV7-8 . TGTGCCAGCAGCTTAGGGTCAGGGGACTCACCCCTCCACTTT CASSLGSGDSPLHF
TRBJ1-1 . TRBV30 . TGTGCCTGGAGTTGGGGTATGGCTTTCTTT CAWSWGMAFF
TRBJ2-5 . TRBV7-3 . TGTGCCAGCAGCTTTCCGAGGTCCTCGGGGGAGACCCAGTACTTC CASSFPRSSGETQYF
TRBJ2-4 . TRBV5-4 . TGTGCCAGCAGCAGCTTAGCAGGGGAGGGAAGGAACATTCAGTACTTC CASSSLAGEGRNIQYF
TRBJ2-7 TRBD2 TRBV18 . TGTGCCAGCCGACCGGGGGGAGCTTACGAGCAGTACTTC CASRPGGAYEQYF
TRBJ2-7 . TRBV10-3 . TGTGCCACCGGGGAACAGGTCGACTACGAGCAGTACTTC CATGEQVDYEQYF
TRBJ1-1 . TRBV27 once TGTGCCAGCAGTTCCCGCGGGGGCTCCACTGAAGCTTTCTTT CASSSRGGSTEAFF
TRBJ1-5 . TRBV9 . TGTGCCAGCAGCGTAGGAGGACAATCCAATCAGCCCCAGCATTTT CASSVGGQSNQPQHF
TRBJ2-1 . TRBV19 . TGTGCCAGGACTAGGACGACTCGCTCCTACAATGAGCAGTTCTTC CARTRTTRSYNEQFF
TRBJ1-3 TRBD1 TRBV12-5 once TGTGCTAGTGGCCTTGGACAGGGGGCCGGTGGAAACACCATATATTTT CASGLGQGAGGNTIYF
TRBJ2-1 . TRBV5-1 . TGCGCCAGCAGCTTGGGGTACGACAATGAGCAGTTCTTC CASSLGYDNEQFF
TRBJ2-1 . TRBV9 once TGTGCCAGCAGCGTAAGGTTAGGGGTCAGTGAGCAGTTCTTC CASSVRLGVSEQFF
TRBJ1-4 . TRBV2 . TGTGCCAGCAGTGAAGGGTGGGGGGGGCAGTCTGAAAAACTGTTTTTT CASSEGWGGQSEKLFF
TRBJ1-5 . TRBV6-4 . TGTGCCAGCAGTTTAGGGGCGAATCAGCCCCAGCATTTT CASSLGANQPQHF
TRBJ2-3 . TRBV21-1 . TGTGCCAGCAGTCGGGAGAGCAGAGGCACAGATACGCAGTATTTT CASSRESRGTDTQYF
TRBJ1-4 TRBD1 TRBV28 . TGTGCCAGCAGTTACGGGACAGGGGATGAAAAACTGTTTTTT CASSYGTGDEKLFF
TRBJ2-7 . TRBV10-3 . TGTGCCATCAGCAGGATGGACTCGAGCTCCTACGAGCAGTACTTC CAISRMDSSSYEQYF
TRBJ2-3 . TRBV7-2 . TGTGCCAGCAGCTGGTGGGGGGCTAGAATCACAGATACGCAGTATTTT CASSWWGARITDTQYF
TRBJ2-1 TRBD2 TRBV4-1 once TGCGCCAGCAGCCAAGTTGCCATAGCGGGTCAGTCCTACAATGAGCAGTTCTTC CASSQVAIAGQSYNEQFF
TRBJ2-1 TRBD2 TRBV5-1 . TGCGCCAGCAGCTATCTTAGCGGGAGGGCCGGTTTATTCAATGAGCAGTTCTTC CASSYLSGRAGLFNEQFF
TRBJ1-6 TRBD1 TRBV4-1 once TGCGCCAGCAGCCAAGAGAGGCAGGGGGCGCAGGGGGCCAATTCACCCCTCCACTTT CASSQERQGAQGANSPLHF
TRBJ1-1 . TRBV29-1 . TGCAGCGTTCGCTGGCAAGTGAACACTGAAGCTTTCTTT CSVRWQVNTEAFF
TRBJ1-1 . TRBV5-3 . TGTGCCAGAAGCTTGGTCGAGGGGGGTAACACTGAAGCTTTCTTT CARSLVEGGNTEAFF
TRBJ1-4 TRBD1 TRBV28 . TGTGCCAGCCTGAAATTCCGGGACAGACTGTTTTTT CASLKFRDRLFF
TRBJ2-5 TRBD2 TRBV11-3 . TGTGCCAGCAGCCCGAGGGGGCTAGCGGGAGTAGAGACCCAGTACTTC CASSPRGLAGVETQYF
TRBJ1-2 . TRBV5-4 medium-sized TGTGCCAGCATCACGAAGGGGAACTATGGCTACACCTTC CASITKGNYGYTF
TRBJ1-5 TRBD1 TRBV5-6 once TGTGCCAGCAGCTACCAGACAGGGAGAGGCAATCAGCCCCAGCATTTT CASSYQTGRGNQPQHF
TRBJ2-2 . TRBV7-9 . TGTGCCAGCAGCTTATCAGGTGACACCGGGGAGCTGTTTTTT CASSLSGDTGELFF
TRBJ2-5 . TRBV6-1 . TGTGCCAGCAGTACCCCGACAGTCCAAGAGACCCAGTACTTC CASSTPTVQETQYF
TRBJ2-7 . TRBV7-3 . TGTGCCAGCAGCAAAGACCGGACGAACTACGAGCAGTACTTC CASSKDRTNYEQYF
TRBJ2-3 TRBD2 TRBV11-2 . TGTGCCAGCAGCTTCGGGACTACATCACCTAGCACAGATACGCAGTATTTT CASSFGTTSPSTDTQYF
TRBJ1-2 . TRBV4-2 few TGTGCCAGCAGCCGGGGCAGCGACTATGGCTACACCTTC CASSRGSDYGYTF
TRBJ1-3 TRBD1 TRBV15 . TGTGCCACCAGCTGGGACAGGGGAACTGGAAACACCATATATTTT CATSWDRGTGNTIYF
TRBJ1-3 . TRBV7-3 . TGTGCCAGCAGCTCCAACTCTGGAAACACCATATATTTT CASSSNSGNTIYF
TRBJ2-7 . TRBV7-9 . TGTGCCAGCAGACTGGACACGGAGTACGAGCAGTACTTC CASRLDTEYEQYF
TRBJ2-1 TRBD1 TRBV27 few TGTGCCAGCAGTTTATTGGGGACAGGGGGAAATGAGCAGTTCTTC CASSLLGTGGNEQFF
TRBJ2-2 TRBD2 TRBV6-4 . TGTGCCAGCAGCAGTAGCGGGAGGATAAATACCGGGGAGCTGTTTTTT CASSSSGRINTGELFF
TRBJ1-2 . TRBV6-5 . TGTGCCAGCAGTTACTCGACCCAGGGCGGTGGCTACACCTTC CASSYSTQGGGYTF
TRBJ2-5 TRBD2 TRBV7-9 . TGTGCCAGCAGCTTGGGTCTAGCGGGAGTTACCCACCAAGAGACCCAGTACTTC CASSLGLAGVTHQETQYF
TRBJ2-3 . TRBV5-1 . TGCGCCAGCAGTCGGAGCGCAGATACGCAGTATTTT CASSRSADTQYF
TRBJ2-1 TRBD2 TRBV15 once TGTGCCACCAGCAGAGATCCTAGGGCTAGCGGGAGTGGGGATGAGCAGTTCTTC CATSRDPRASGSGDEQFF
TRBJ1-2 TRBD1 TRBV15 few TGTGCCACCAGCAGAGGGCAGGGACAGGGGGCGATCGGCTACACCTTC CATSRGQGQGAIGYTF
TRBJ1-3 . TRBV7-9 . TGTGCCAGCAGCTTAGCGGTCGGAAACACCATATATTTT CASSLAVGNTIYF
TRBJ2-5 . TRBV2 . TGTGCCAGCAGTACAAAACCGGGACTCCGATACCAAGAGACCCAGTACTTC CASSTKPGLRYQETQYF
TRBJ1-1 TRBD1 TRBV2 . TGTGCCAGCAGCGCCGGGACAGGGACTGAAGCTTTCTTT CASSAGTGTEAFF
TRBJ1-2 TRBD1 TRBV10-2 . TGCGCCAGCAGTGAGTCCGGACAGGGGGCGAGCTATGGCTACACCTTC CASSESGQGASYGYTF
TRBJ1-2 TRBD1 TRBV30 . TGTGCCTGGAGTGTACTCCAAATCGGGGGACAGGGGAATGTGGGCTACACCTTC CAWSVLQIGGQGNVGYTF
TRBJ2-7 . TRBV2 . TGTGCCAGCAGTCAGCCGGGACCAAGCTACGAGCAGTACTTC CASSQPGPSYEQYF